The entry below describes one TCR beta chain. A few counts support this clone. Its binding antigen is unknown. No base-level quality is on record; no much larger clone is a single base apart. The meaning of the sample's time point label: about 28 days (+/-7) after the second vaccine dose. AZD1222 recipients given second doses at about 4 weeks or at about 12 weeks were pooled, since spike-specific TCR depth and breadth were not found to differ between the two schedules. Vaccinee samples came from UK trials COV001 and COV002, including a single-blind randomized controlled phase 2/3 trial of AZD1222 (ChAdOx1 nCoV-19) in healthy adults. Trial participant PBMC samples were collected at day 0 and day 28 after the second dose for TCRbeta chain sequencing. The CDR3 numbers 14 residues from cysteine through phenylalanine. The entry retains the CDR3 DNA only, 42 bases that are in frame from base 1. From the germline V gene, CDR1 is SNHLY and CDR2 is FYNNEI. Deletion took 7 bases off V and 1 base off J, with a span of 13 bases between the germline ends.

This sample is drawn from a study of T cell responses to AZD1222 COVID-19 vaccine (dated by TCRdb to the early 2020s). Regarding the complete study: A total of approximately 240 trial participants underwent TCR sequencing, of whom about 210 had received two doses of AZD1222 and 26 had received two doses of the MenACWY control vaccine. Enrollment into the trials was organized by age into subgroups of 18-55, 56-69 and 70-plus years, and those subgroups contained approximately 160, 26 and 62 TCR-sequenced participants, respectively. General conclusions and limits of the study: The whole spike protein was spanned by vaccine-associated CD4 TCRs, and dominant responses were seen in regions 160-218 and 743-854. The 56-69-year group was small, and its depth increase did not reach significance, likely because of low power. Because no day 14 peak-response samples were available, the repertoires could be characterized only after the peak T cell response. Spike-specific TCR breadth and depth rose significantly after two AZD1222 doses compared with day 0 and with MenACWY recipients. Reportedly, almost half of the unique spike-specific TCRs recognized epitopes lying outside the regions that are mutated in the B.1.351 and B.1.1.7 variants. Most participants were white British and females outnumbered males, and the authors suggested that clonal diversity may have been underestimated. Conclusions about previously exposed vaccinees were limited because only a handful of AZD1222 recipients were SARS-CoV-2 seropositive at baseline.

The CDR3 regions of human TCRbeta chains were analyzed by immunosequencing. The paper's data handling went like this. TCRs in the repertoires were matched against a reference library of SARS-CoV-2-specific TCRs that had been generated with the MIRA antigen-specificity platform. Breadth was defined as the fraction of unique TCRs that were SARS-CoV-2-associated, and depth was defined as the fraction of total T cells that were SARS-CoV-2-associated. Each spike-specific TCR was assigned to its reactive spike region and to a CD4 or CD8 class using the MIRA data. Log10-transformed breadth and depth values were compared by one-way ANOVA with Sidak's multiple comparisons tests. Drawn from immuneACCESS, this table holds only the in-frame rearrangements with V and J called that TCRdb kept. Clones are partly lost; checked studies trace under half to an unresolved V gene and leave the rest unexplained. That table gives V, J and clone size, and the DNA gave D and trimming. The sample yields about 200,000 clones; about 94% were counted once. The ten largest account for approximately 1% of the sample.

This specimen was peripheral blood, taken 28 days after the second AZD1222 dose. The chain couples TRBV2 to TRBJ1-2; the D gene is possibly TRBD1, with 6 bases matching. This sequence originates from an adult who received the AZD1222 COVID-19 vaccine. CDR3 loop: CASTLQGFNYGYTF. Read as DNA, the sequence is TGTGCCAGCACACTACAGGGTTTTAACTATGGCTACACCTTC. This CDR3, with the reference TRBV2 and TRBJ1-2 proteins standing in past its ends, gives the full variable domain EPEVTQTPSHQVTQMGQEVILRCVPISNHLYFYWYRQILGQKVEFLVSFYNNEISEKSEIFDDQFSVERPDGSNFTLKIRSTKLEDSAMYFCASTLQGFNYGYTFGSGTRLTVV.